This entry is about one T cell receptor beta chain. The assay was immunoSEQ multiplex PCR, and TCRdb's table has in-frame clones only and misses some. Among 95,000 to 150,000 clones listed, 82% were seen once. The sample is drawn from a study of blood T cell repertoires in COVID-19. CDR1 is MDHEN and CDR2 is SYDVKM in the germline V gene. Trimming left V 7 bases short and J 5 bases short, with 11 bases between. The CDR3 loop spans 12 amino acids. This receptor was taken from a woman in her sixties or seventies with acute or convalescent COVID-19. The rearrangement uses TRBV28 and TRBJ1-2, with unresolved D. Sequenced: peripheral blood. The CDR3 coding sequence is TGTGCCAGCACCCAGACGGGTTATGGCTACACCTTC. Its protein is CASTQTGYGYTF.